These 13 T cell receptor beta chains came from one sample sequenced in a study of T-cell memory formation after mild COVID-19. TCRdb reanalysed the 5' RACE reads using MiXCR and keeps one entry per CDR3 protein. The sample consists of 150,000 to 200,000 distinct CDR3 sequences, 16% of them appearing once. Sequencing was done on a sample of PBMCs or a T cell subset sorted from them (not recorded which). The source of these receptors is an adult woman who had mild COVID-19 (a few samples of this study predate the infection). Cell type and time point are not known.

This clonotype has a handful of counts. The chain joins TRBV20-1 to TRBJ2-7, with 9 bases aligning to TRBD1. CDR1 is DFQATT and CDR2 is SNEGSKA in the germline V gene (reference sequence). The CDR3 is 14 residues long. Losses at the gene ends were 3 bases for V and 2 bases for J; bases not matched to a gene: 5. The CDR3 spells CSARSGQGTYEQYF. CDR3 DNA sequence: TGCAGTGCTAGGTCGGGACAGGGAACCTACGAGCAGTACTTC.

This clonotype occurred a few times. The V gene is TRBV7-2, the J gene TRBJ1-2; perhaps TRBD1 as D (5 bases). Germline values: CDR1 SGHTA, CDR2 FQGNSA. The germline V and J ends were trimmed by 8 bases and 6 bases, with 13 bases remaining between them. The CDR3 is 12 residues long. CDR3 in amino acids: CASGFRGDGYTF. The DNA for the CDR3 is TGTGCCAGCGGATTCCGAGGGGATGGCTACACCTTC.

V gene TRBV5-1 combines with J gene TRBJ1-2; D gene ambiguous. The germline CDR1 and CDR2 sequences are SGHRS and YFSETQ. V lost 0 bases to trimming and J lost 1 base, with 7 bases between them. The CDR3 has 14 residues. Written as DNA, the CDR3 is TGCGCCAGCAGCTTGGCCGGACTTAACTATGGCTACACCTTC. This sequence encodes CASSLAGLNYGYTF. Full variable domain (missing parts from reference TRBV5-1 and TRBJ1-2): KAGVTQTPRYLIKTRGQQVTLSCSPISGHRSVSWYQQTPGQGLQFLFEYFSETQRNKGNFPGRFSGRQFSNSRSEMNVSTLELGDSALYLCASSLAGLNYGYTFGSGTRLTVV.

This clonotype came up a few times. This chain connects TRBV20-1 to TRBJ2-3; 8 nucleotides line up with TRBD2. The trim removed 5 bases at V and 4 bases at J, leaving 11 bases unmatched. Germline V CDR1 and CDR2: DFQATT, SNEGSKA (reference sequence). The CDR3 has 15 residues. In nucleotides, the CDR3 is TGCAGTGCTCCCCTTAGCGGGGATTTGGCAGATACGCAGTATTTT. Translated, it gives CSAPLSGDLADTQYF.

This clonotype was counted a few times. The rearrangement uses TRBV7-2 and TRBJ2-1; 10 nucleotides align to TRBD2. V lost 5 bases to trimming and J lost 8 bases; unmatched junction nucleotides: 15. Germline loops: CDR1 SGHTA, CDR2 FQGNSA. CDR3 length: 17 residues. CDR3: CASSPEVGLAFLDEQFF. CDR3 nucleotide sequence: TGTGCCAGCAGCCCCGAGGTGGGACTAGCGTTTCTGGATGAGCAGTTCTTC.

The table lists this clonotype with a few counts. This rearrangement joins TRBV4-3 to TRBJ2-1, with 10 bases lining up with TRBD2. The V segment lost 4 bases and the J segment 5 bases; nucleotides outside the gene matches: 20. This CDR3 is built from 20 residues. Germline V gene sequence: CDR1 LGHNA, CDR2 YSLEER. CDR3 region: CASSRSRGRMSGRADNEQFF. The CDR3, as DNA: TGCGCCAGCAGCCGAAGCAGGGGGCGCATGAGCGGGAGGGCCGACAATGAGCAGTTCTTC.

V is TRBV12-3 or TRBV12-4 and J is TRBJ2-6; D is unresolved. This CDR3 spans 14 amino acids. Trimming left V 5 bases short and J 2 bases short, with 7 bases between. The CDR3 here is CASSLSPGANVLTF. CDR3 sequence (DNA): TGTGCCAGCAGTCTCTCTCCTGGGGCCAACGTCCTGACTTTC.

Only a few counts were recorded for this clonotype. The chain has TRBV20-1 and TRBJ2-1; possibly TRBD1 for D (6 bases). The CDR3 length is 15 residues. V lost 3 bases and J 4 bases, leaving 16 bases between the germline ends. Per the germline V gene, CDR1 is DFQATT and CDR2 is SNEGSKA (reference sequence). CDR3 nucleotides: TGCAGTGCTAGCCACGACAGGCAGGGGTACAATGAGCAGTTCTTC. This gives the protein CSASHDRQGYNEQFF.

This chain uses TRBV4-2 with TRBJ1-2; perhaps TRBD1 as D (5 bases). Germline values: CDR1 LGHNA, CDR2 YNFKEQ. The CDR3 contains 13 residues. V lost 4 bases to trimming and J lost 7 bases, with 13 bases between them. The CDR3 DNA reads TGTGCCAGCAGCCTGGGGGGGGAGTTTGGCTACACCTTC. It translates to CASSLGGEFGYTF.

The chain links TRBV9 to TRBJ1-1; D is unresolved. Germline lookup yields CDR1 SGDLS and CDR2 YYNGEE. V lost 1 base and J lost 0, with 10 bases in between. The CDR3 loop spans 15 amino acids. In DNA form, the CDR3 reads TGTGCCAGCAGCGTACAATCAGTGATGAACACTGAAGCTTTCTTT. Translation: CASSVQSVMNTEAFF.

This clonotype appeared a few times. This chain links TRBV27 with TRBJ2-3; tentatively, D is TRBD1 or TRBD2 (6 bases each). Germline V gives CDR1 MNHEY, CDR2 SMNVEV (reference sequence). V shed 2 bases and J shed 8 bases, with 26 bases lying between them. The CDR3 contains 18 residues. DNA of the CDR3: TGTGCCAGCAGTTTACCCGGGACAAGGGGGGCGGCGCGGGGTACGCAGTATTTT. Amino acid sequence: CASSLPGTRGAARGTQYF.

In its sample, this clonotype was seen a few times. The chain joins TRBV29-1 to TRBJ2-1, with D perhaps TRBD2 (6 bases). The germline gives CDR1 SQVTM, CDR2 ANQGSEA. Trimming stripped 7 bases from V and 2 bases from J, with 12 bases between. The CDR3 totals 13 residues. The chain's CDR3 is CSGIWTTYNEQFF. The CDR3 DNA follows: TGCAGCGGGATTTGGACTACCTACAATGAGCAGTTCTTC.

The rearrangement joins TRBV6-6 to TRBJ2-3, with TRBD2 matching 7 bases. Germline CDR1 MNHNY, CDR2 SVGAGI (reference sequence). Losses at the gene ends were 2 bases for V and 0 bases for J; bases not matched to a gene: 20. This CDR3 region has 21 residues. This CDR3 reads CASSYGMWSAGNLPSTDTQYF. The CDR3 DNA sequence: TGTGCCAGCAGTTACGGGATGTGGTCAGCGGGAAACCTACCTAGCACAGATACGCAGTATTTT.